One sample yielded the 24 T cell receptor beta chains listed below, sequenced in a study of blood T cell repertoires in COVID-19. Generated by immunoSEQ multiplex PCR, the TCRdb table keeps only in-frame clones and is missing some. The sample contains fewer than 600,000 clones, roughly 90% of which appear only once. Sample: PBMCs or T cells enriched from blood (not recorded which). The receptors derive from a woman between 40 and 50 years old who had recovered from COVID-19.

The CDR3 is CASSPRGSGTDTQYF. DNA for the CDR3: TGCGCCAGCAGTCCTAGGGGGTCAGGCACAGATACGCAGTATTTT. The chain employs TRBV23-1 and TRBJ2-3; maybe TRBD1 (6 bases). TRBV23-1 is placed among ORFs of uncertain function. The V and J ends lost 4 bases and 1 base respectively, with 12 bases between them. This CDR3 spans 15 amino acids.

The chain links TRBV25-1 to TRBJ2-1, with TRBD2 matching 7 bases. This CDR3 has 16 residues. V dropped 6 bases and J dropped 3; count of bases not matched to a gene: 11. Germline V lookup: CDR1 MGHDK, CDR2 SYGVNS. In nucleotides, the CDR3 is TGTGCCAGCAGCAAAAGCGGGATCCCGAACTACAATGAGCAGTTCTTC. This sequence encodes CASSKSGIPNYNEQFF.

J is TRBJ1-5 and V is TRBV5-1, with D perhaps TRBD1 (6 bases). V was clipped by 4 bases and J by 0 bases, with 11 bases between them. There are 15 residues in the CDR3. Germline CDR1 SGHRS, CDR2 YFSETQ. In DNA, the CDR3 is TGCGCCAGCAGCAAGGACAGCTATAGCAATCAGCCCCAGCATTTT. Amino acid sequence: CASSKDSYSNQPQHF.

The J gene is TRBJ1-5, the V gene TRBV5-1; no definite D call. V shed 1 base and J shed 5 bases, with 10 bases lying between them. Germline V gene sequence: CDR1 SGHRS, CDR2 YFSETQ. This CDR3 is 14 amino acids long. The DNA of the CDR3 is TGCGCCAGCAGCTTGCAAAGCACCGATCAGCCCCAGCATTTT. It specifies CASSLQSTDQPQHF.

This chain's CDR3 is CASSMTKKGNEKLFF. The CDR3 DNA reads TGTGCCAGCAGCATGACAAAGAAGGGGAATGAAAAACTGTTTTTT. The rearrangement uses TRBV5-4 and TRBJ1-4, with D possibly being TRBD1 (5 bases). The CDR3 spans 15 residues. Germline V gene lookup returns CDR1 SGHNT and CDR2 YYREEE (reference sequence). V shed 4 bases and J shed 5 bases, with 15 bases lying between them.

This sequence joins TRBV2 and TRBJ1-2, with D hard to call. The CDR3 consists of 12 residues. Germline CDR1 SNHLY, CDR2 FYNNEI. V was trimmed by 5 bases and J by 4 bases, leaving 8 bases between them. The CDR3 DNA reads as TGTGCCAGCAGTTACACCATCTATGGCTACACCTTC. Translating gives CASSYTIYGYTF.

V gene TRBV12-5 combines with J gene TRBJ2-7; possibly TRBD2 for D (6 bases). Trimming pared 4 bases from V and 1 base from J, leaving 14 bases between. The CDR3 runs to 15 residues. Per the germline V gene, CDR1 is LGHNT and CDR2 is FRNRAP. CDR3 coding DNA: TGTGCTAGTGGTTGGGGGGAGCGGCCGTCCTACGAGCAGTACTTC. This sequence encodes CASGWGERPSYEQYF. The variable domain in full, with the rest retrieved from reference TRBV12-5 and TRBJ2-7, is DARVTQTPRHKVTEMGQEVTMRCQPILGHNTVFWYRQTMMQGLELLAYFRNRAPLDDSGMPKDRFSAEMPDATLATLKIQPSEPRDSAVYFCASGWGERPSYEQYFGPGTRLTVT.

This chain links TRBV7-9 with TRBJ1-1; possibly TRBD1 for D (5 bases). The V and J ends lost 5 bases and 5 bases respectively, with 24 bases between them. Germline CDR1 reads SEHNR; CDR2 reads FQNEAQ (reference sequence). The CDR3 contains 17 residues. DNA of the CDR3: TGTGCCAGCAGCCCCGGATTTCGGGGGGGTGGGAAAACTGAAGCTTTCTTT. Amino acid sequence: CASSPGFRGGGKTEAFF.

This clone was seen just once. This CDR3 is CASSYDRGNIQYF. The CDR3, as DNA: TGTGCCAGCAGTTACGACAGGGGAAACATTCAGTACTTC. The V gene is TRBV6-2 or TRBV6-3, the J gene TRBJ2-4; 8 positions agree with TRBD1. The CDR3 is made up of 13 amino acids. The ends lost 2 bases at V and 6 bases at J; junction bases unmatched: 0. Germline V gene sequence: CDR1 MNHEY, CDR2 SVGEGT.

The genes are TRBV9 and TRBJ2-5; D is perhaps TRBD1 (6 bases). The V end was cut by 4 bases, the J end by 5 bases, with 6 bases between. The germline CDR1 and CDR2 sequences are SGDLS and YYNGEE. This CDR3 contains 11 residues. CDR3 bases: TGTGCCAGCAGCCAGGGGGAGACCCAGTACTTC. The encoded protein is CASSQGETQYF.

The chain carries TRBV27 and TRBJ1-5; 7 nucleotides match TRBD1. This CDR3 has 14 residues. After removal of 6 bases from V and 5 bases from J, the junction contained 7 bases not matched to a gene. CDR1 is MNHEY and CDR2 is SMNVEV in the germline V gene (reference sequence). The DNA for the CDR3 is TGTGCCAGCAGCACCGAGGGGGCCCATCAGCCCCAGCATTTT. This gives the protein CASSTEGAHQPQHF.

The rearrangement links TRBV6-5 to TRBJ2-1; maybe TRBD1 (6 bases). CDR1 MNHEY and CDR2 SVGAGI come from the germline V gene. The length of the CDR3 is 13 residues. Trimming took off 6 bases at V and 4 bases at J, with 10 bases between the two ends. The CDR3 sequence is CASSFGTYNEQFF. The CDR3 nucleotides read TGTGCCAGCAGCTTTGGGACATACAATGAGCAGTTCTTC.

The genes are TRBV5-6 and TRBJ1-2; D may be TRBD1 (5 bases). Germline CDR1 reads SGHDT; CDR2 reads YYEEEE. The CDR3 spans 17 residues. V shed 4 bases and J shed 3 bases, with 22 bases lying between them. CDR3 in DNA: TGTGCCAGCAGCGGGGGGGAGGGGCGAAGCCCATACTATGGCTACACCTTC. This encodes CASSGGEGRSPYYGYTF. Complete variable domain (other parts from reference TRBV5-6 and TRBJ1-2): DAGVTQSPTHLIKTRGQQVTLRCSPKSGHDTVSWYQQALGQGPQFIFQYYEEEERQRGNFPDRFSGHQFPNYSSELNVNALLLGDSALYLCASSGGEGRSPYYGYTFGSGTRLTVV.

A few counts support this clone. V and J are TRBV7-9 and TRBJ1-1; TRBD1 is a possible D gene (5 bases). The V end was cut by 5 bases, the J end by 1 base, with 11 bases between. Germline loops: CDR1 SEHNR, CDR2 FQNEAQ (reference sequence). This CDR3 comprises 14 residues. CDR3 DNA: TGTGCCAGCAGCCGAGACAGAACGAACACTGAAGCTTTCTTT. It specifies CASSRDRTNTEAFF.

Only a few counts were recorded for this clone. The J gene is TRBJ1-1, the V gene TRBV6-2 or TRBV6-3, with D hard to call. The CDR3 is 14 amino acids. Germline assignment: CDR1 MNHEY and CDR2 SVGEGT. Trimming removed 0 bases at V and 0 bases at J, with 5 bases between. As DNA, the CDR3 is TGTGCCAGCAGTTACTCGGAGGTGAACACTGAAGCTTTCTTT. It translates to CASSYSEVNTEAFF.

The chain is built from TRBV2 and TRBJ1-1, with 9 bases that match TRBD1. The CDR3 has 13 residues. After removal of 8 bases from V and 4 bases from J, the junction contained 5 bases not matched to a gene. Looked up from germline, CDR1 is SNHLY and CDR2 is FYNNEI. CDR3 DNA sequence: TGTGCCAGCGGAGACAGGGGGAGCACTGAAGCTTTCTTT. This codes for CASGDRGSTEAFF.

Only one count was recorded for this clone. Here the CDR3 DNA reads TGTGCCAGCAGCTTCCGAGGTGCCGGAAACACCATATATTTT. Protein: CASSFRGAGNTIYF. The rearrangement uses TRBV11-2 and TRBJ1-3; D ambiguous. From germline, CDR1 is SGHAT and CDR2 FQNNGV. Trimming took 3 bases from V and 4 from J, leaving 10 bases between them. The CDR3 spans 14 residues.

The chain joins TRBV29-1 to TRBJ1-5; 10 bases match TRBD1. This CDR3 contains 15 residues. The V segment lost 6 bases and the J segment 3 bases; nucleotides outside the gene matches: 8. The germline CDR1 and CDR2 sequences are SQVTM and ANQGSEA. CDR3 sequence: CSVAGTGVFNQPQHF. DNA for the CDR3: TGCAGCGTGGCGGGGACAGGGGTCTTCAATCAGCCCCAGCATTTT.

This clone appeared a single time. The chain uses TRBV27 and TRBJ2-7, with D possibly being TRBD2 (6 bases). V lost 0 bases and J lost 3, with 6 bases in between. Germline assignment: CDR1 MNHEY and CDR2 SMNVEV (reference sequence). This CDR3 has 13 residues. The CDR3 reads CASSLSAGYEQYF. CDR3 DNA: TGTGCCAGCAGTTTATCAGCGGGCTACGAGCAGTACTTC.

The chain links TRBV27 to TRBJ2-2; no clear D. The germline gives CDR1 MNHEY, CDR2 SMNVEV (reference sequence). V lost 5 bases and J 8 bases, leaving 9 bases between the germline ends. This CDR3 has 12 amino acids. The CDR3 nucleotides are TGTGCCAGCAGTCTCCCTAGGGGGGAGCTGTTTTTT. Translation: CASSLPRGELFF.

J is TRBJ1-1 and V is TRBV7-8, with D possibly TRBD1 on 5 matching bases. V lost 5 bases, J lost 0 bases, and 16 bases lay in between. CDR3 length: 16 residues. Per germline, CDR1 SGHVS and CDR2 FQNEAQ. CDR3 DNA: TGTGCCAGCAGCCCCGAGGGGCGCGGGATGAACACTGAAGCTTTCTTT. It is translated as CASSPEGRGMNTEAFF.

The rearrangement joins TRBV24-1 to TRBJ2-3; D is possibly TRBD1 (6 bases). The V and J ends lost 4 bases and 2 bases respectively, with 12 bases between them. CDR1 is KGHDR and CDR2 is SFDVKD in the germline V gene. The length of the CDR3 is 15 residues. In DNA, the CDR3 is TGTGCCACCAGTGAACAAACAGGGCTCACAGATACGCAGTATTTT. This sequence encodes CATSEQTGLTDTQYF.

The gene calls are TRBV7-2 and TRBJ1-4; D is possibly TRBD1 (6 bases). This CDR3 region has 16 residues. CDR1 is SGHTA, CDR2 FQGNSA, per germline. The V end was cut by 8 bases, the J end by 7 bases, with 23 bases between. The CDR3 spells CASSNPLGGRGEKLFF. In DNA form, the CDR3 reads TGTGCCAGCTCCAATCCCTTAGGGGGGAGGGGTGAAAAACTGTTTTTT. Variable domain in full (rest from reference TRBV7-2 and TRBJ1-4): GAGVSQSPSNKVTEKGKDVELRCDPISGHTALYWYRQSLGQGLEFLIYFQGNSAPDKSGLPSDRFSAERTGGSVSTLTIQRTQQEDSAVYLCASSNPLGGRGEKLFFGSGTQLSVL.

CDR3 sequence reads: CASSLSPAYTEAFF. CDR3 nucleotide sequence: TGTGCCAGCAGTTTAAGCCCCGCTTACACTGAAGCTTTCTTT. V is TRBV27 and J is TRBJ1-1, with unresolved D. This CDR3 is 14 amino acids long. V shed 2 bases and J shed 3 bases, with 10 bases lying between them. The germline CDR1 and CDR2 sequences are MNHEY and SMNVEV (reference sequence).